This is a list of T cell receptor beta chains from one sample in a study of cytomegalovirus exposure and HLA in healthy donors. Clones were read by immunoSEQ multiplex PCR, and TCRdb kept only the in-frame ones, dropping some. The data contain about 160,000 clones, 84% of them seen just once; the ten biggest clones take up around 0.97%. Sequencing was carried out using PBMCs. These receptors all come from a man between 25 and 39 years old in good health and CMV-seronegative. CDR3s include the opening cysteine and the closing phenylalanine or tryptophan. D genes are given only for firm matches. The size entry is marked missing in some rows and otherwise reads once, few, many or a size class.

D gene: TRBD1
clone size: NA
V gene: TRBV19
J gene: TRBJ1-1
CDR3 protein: CASFPPGQLNTEAFF
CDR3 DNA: TGTGCCAGTTTCCCCCCGGGACAGTTGAACACTGAAGCTTTCTTT

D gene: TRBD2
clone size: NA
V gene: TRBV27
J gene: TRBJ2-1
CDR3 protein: CASSYLAGGPNEQFF
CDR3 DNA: TGTGCCAGCAGTTACTTAGCGGGAGGGCCGAATGAGCAGTTCTTC

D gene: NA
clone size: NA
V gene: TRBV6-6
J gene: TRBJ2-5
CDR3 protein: CASSYATGTETQYF
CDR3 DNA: TGTGCCAGCAGTTACGCTACAGGGACGGAGACCCAGTACTTC

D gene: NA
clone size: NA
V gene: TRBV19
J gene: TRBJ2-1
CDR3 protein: CASSMFSSSYNEQFF
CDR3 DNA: TGTGCCAGTAGTATGTTCTCCAGCTCCTACAATGAGCAGTTCTTC

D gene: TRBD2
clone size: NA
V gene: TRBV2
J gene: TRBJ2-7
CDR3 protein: CASRATSGGYEQYF
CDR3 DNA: TGTGCCAGCAGAGCCACTAGCGGGGGCTACGAGCAGTACTTC

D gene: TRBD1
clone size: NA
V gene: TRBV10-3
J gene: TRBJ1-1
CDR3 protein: CAISGDRGNTEAFF
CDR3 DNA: TGTGCCATCAGTGGGGACAGGGGGAACACTGAAGCTTTCTTT

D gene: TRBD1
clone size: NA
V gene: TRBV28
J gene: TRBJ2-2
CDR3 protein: CASSPRTGLTGELFF
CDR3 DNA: TGTGCCAGCAGTCCGAGGACAGGGTTGACCGGGGAGCTGTTTTTT

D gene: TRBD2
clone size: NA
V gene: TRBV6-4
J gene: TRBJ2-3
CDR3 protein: CASSEASGSTDTQYF
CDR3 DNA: TGTGCCAGCAGTGAGGCTAGCGGGAGCACAGATACGCAGTATTTT

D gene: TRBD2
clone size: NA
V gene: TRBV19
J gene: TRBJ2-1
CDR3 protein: CASSWTSGANNEQFF
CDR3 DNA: TGTGCCAGTAGTTGGACTAGCGGGGCCAACAATGAGCAGTTCTTC

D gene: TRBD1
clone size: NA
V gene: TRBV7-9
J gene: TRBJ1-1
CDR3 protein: CASSSQGAVEAFF
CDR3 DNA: TGTGCCAGCAGCTCACAGGGGGCTGTTGAAGCTTTCTTT

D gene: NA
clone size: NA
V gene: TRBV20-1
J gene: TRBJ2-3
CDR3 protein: CRVDSIDTQYF
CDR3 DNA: TGCAGGGTGGACAGCATTGATACGCAGTATTTT

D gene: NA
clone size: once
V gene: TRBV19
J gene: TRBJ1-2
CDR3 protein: CASSNGYGYTF
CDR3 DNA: TGTGCCAGTAGTAACGGGTATGGCTACACCTTC

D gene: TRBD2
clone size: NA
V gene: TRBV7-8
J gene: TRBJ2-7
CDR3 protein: CASSLVGLEFGRTYEQYF
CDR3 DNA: TGTGCCAGCAGCTTAGTGGGACTAGAGTTTGGGAGGACCTACGAGCAGTACTTC

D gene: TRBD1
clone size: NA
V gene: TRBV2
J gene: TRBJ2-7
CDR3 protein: CASSIPRGLYEQYF
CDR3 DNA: TGTGCCAGCAGCATCCCCAGGGGGCTCTACGAGCAGTACTTC

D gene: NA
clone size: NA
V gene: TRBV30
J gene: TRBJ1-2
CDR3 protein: CAWSVGQISNYGYTF
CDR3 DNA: TGTGCCTGGAGTGTGGGGCAAATTTCCAACTATGGCTACACCTTC

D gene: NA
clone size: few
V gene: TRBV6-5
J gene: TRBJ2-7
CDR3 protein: CASTPGPTYEQYF
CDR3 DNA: TGTGCCAGCACGCCGGGTCCTACCTACGAGCAGTACTTC

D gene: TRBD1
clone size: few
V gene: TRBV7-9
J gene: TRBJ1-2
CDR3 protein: CASSLHRGRPPYGYTF
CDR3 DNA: TGTGCCAGCAGCTTACACAGGGGACGACCGCCGTATGGCTACACCTTC

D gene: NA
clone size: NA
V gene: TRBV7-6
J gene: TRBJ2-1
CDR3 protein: CASSRTLHNEQFF
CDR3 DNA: TGTGCCAGCAGCCGAACCCTACACAATGAGCAGTTCTTC

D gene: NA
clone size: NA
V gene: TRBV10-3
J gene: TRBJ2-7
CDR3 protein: CAISESSGVYEQYF
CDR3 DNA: TGTGCCATCAGTGAGTCTTCAGGGGTATACGAGCAGTACTTC

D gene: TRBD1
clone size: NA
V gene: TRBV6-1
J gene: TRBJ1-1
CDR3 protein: CASSERTGGEAFF
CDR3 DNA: TGTGCCAGCAGTGAGAGGACAGGGGGGGAAGCTTTCTTT

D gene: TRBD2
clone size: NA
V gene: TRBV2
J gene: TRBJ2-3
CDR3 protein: CASSELASGEADTQYF
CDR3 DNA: TGTGCCAGCAGTGAACTGGCTAGCGGGGAGGCAGATACGCAGTATTTT

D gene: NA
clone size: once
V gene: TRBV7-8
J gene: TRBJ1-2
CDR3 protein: CANSADRRSYGYTF
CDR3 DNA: TGTGCCAACAGCGCCGACAGGAGATCTTATGGCTACACCTTC

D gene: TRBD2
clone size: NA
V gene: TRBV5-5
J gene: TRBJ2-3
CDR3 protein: CASSPSGLILDTQYF
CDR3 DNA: TGTGCCAGCAGCCCCTCGGGACTAATCCTTGATACGCAGTATTTT

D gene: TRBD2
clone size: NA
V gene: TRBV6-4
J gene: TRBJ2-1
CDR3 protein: CASSHSSGEYNEQFF
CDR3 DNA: TGTGCCAGCAGCCACTCTAGCGGAGAATACAATGAGCAGTTCTTC

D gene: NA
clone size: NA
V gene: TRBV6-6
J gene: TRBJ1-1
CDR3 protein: CASTEPGEAFF
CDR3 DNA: TGTGCCAGCACCGAACCCGGGGAAGCTTTCTTT

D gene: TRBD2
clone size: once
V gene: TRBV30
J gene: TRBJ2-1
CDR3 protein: CAAILGALAGGPLRGEQFF
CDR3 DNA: TGTGCCGCCATTTTGGGAGCACTAGCGGGGGGACCTTTGAGGGGTGAGCAGTTCTTC

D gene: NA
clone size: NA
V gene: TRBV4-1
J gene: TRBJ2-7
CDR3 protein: CASSHSYEQYF
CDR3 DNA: TGCGCCAGCAGCCACAGTTACGAGCAGTACTTC

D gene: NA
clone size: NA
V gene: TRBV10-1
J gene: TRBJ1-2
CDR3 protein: CASSQDREYGYTF
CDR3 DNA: TGCGCCAGCAGTCAAGACAGAGAATATGGCTACACCTTC

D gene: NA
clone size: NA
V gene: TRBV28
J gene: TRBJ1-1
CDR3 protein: CASSLFKGVNTEAFF
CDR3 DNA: TGTGCCAGCAGTTTATTCAAAGGGGTGAACACTGAAGCTTTCTTT

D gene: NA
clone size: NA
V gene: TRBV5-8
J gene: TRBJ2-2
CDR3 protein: CASSLATYTGELFF
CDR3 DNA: TGTGCCAGCAGCTTGGCTACCTACACCGGGGAGCTGTTTTTT

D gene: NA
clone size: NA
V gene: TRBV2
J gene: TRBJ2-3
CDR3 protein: CACNSGQIGTDTQYF
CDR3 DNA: TGTGCCTGCAACTCCGGACAGATAGGGACAGATACGCAGTATTTT

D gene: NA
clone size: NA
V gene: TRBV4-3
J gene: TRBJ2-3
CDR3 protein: CASSQEGGTDTQYF
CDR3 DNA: TGCGCCAGCAGCCAAGAAGGGGGCACAGATACGCAGTATTTT

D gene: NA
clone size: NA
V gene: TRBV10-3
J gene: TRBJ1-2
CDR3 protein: CAISDRGSGYTF
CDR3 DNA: TGTGCCATCAGTGATAGGGGAAGTGGCTACACCTTC

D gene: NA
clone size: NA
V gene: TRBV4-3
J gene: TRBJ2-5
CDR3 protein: CASSQGGQETQYF
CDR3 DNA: TGCGCCAGCAGCCAGGGAGGCCAAGAGACCCAGTACTTC

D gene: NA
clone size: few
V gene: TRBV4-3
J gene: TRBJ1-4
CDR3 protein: CASSQVRSTEKLFF
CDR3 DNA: TGCGCCAGCAGCCAGGTGCGGTCGACTGAAAAACTGTTTTTT

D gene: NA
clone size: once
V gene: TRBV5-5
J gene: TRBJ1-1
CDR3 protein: CASSFTGANTEAFF
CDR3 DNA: TGTGCCAGCAGCTTTACAGGAGCGAACACTGAAGCTTTCTTT

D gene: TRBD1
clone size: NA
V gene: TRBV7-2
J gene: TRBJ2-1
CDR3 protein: CASSLYDRERDEQFF
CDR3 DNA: TGTGCCAGCAGCCTTTACGACAGGGAAAGAGATGAGCAGTTCTTC

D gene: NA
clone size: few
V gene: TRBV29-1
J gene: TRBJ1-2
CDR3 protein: CSVAGLDGYTF
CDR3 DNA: TGCAGCGTTGCAGGGTTGGATGGCTACACCTTC

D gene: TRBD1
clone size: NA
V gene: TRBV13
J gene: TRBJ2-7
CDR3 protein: CASSGTGQGLYEQYF
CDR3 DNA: TGTGCCAGCAGCGGAACGGGACAGGGGTTGTACGAGCAGTACTTC

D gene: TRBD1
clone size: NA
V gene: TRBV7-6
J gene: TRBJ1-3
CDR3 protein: CASSLGIWSAGGGNTIYF
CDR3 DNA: TGTGCCAGCAGCTTAGGGATATGGAGTGCAGGGGGCGGAAACACCATATATTTT

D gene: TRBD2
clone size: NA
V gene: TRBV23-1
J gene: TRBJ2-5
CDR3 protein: CASNTSARTLQETQYF
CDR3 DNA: TGCGCCAGCAACACTAGCGCCAGAACCCTCCAAGAGACCCAGTACTTC

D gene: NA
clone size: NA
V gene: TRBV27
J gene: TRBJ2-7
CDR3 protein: CASSLSTGYSYEQYF
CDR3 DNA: TGTGCCAGCAGTTTGAGTACAGGGTACTCCTACGAGCAGTACTTC

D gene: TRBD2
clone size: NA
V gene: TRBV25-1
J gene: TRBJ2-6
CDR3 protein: CASSVPGLAGANVLTF
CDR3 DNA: TGTGCCAGCAGTGTCCCCGGACTAGCCGGGGCCAACGTCCTGACTTTC

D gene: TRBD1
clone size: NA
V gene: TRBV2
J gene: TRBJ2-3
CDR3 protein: CASSITTGGGTDTQYF
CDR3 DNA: TGTGCCAGCAGTATTACGACAGGGGGCGGAACAGATACGCAGTATTTT

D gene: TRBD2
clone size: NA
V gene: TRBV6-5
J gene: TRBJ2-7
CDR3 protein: CASSLGGGYNEQYF
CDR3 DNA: TGTGCCAGCAGCCTCGGCGGGGGGTATAACGAGCAGTACTTC

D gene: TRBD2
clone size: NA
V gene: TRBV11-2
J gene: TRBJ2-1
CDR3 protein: CASSSLRSGGTKYNEQFF
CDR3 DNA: TGTGCCAGCAGCTCCCTGCGTAGCGGGGGGACCAAATACAATGAGCAGTTCTTC